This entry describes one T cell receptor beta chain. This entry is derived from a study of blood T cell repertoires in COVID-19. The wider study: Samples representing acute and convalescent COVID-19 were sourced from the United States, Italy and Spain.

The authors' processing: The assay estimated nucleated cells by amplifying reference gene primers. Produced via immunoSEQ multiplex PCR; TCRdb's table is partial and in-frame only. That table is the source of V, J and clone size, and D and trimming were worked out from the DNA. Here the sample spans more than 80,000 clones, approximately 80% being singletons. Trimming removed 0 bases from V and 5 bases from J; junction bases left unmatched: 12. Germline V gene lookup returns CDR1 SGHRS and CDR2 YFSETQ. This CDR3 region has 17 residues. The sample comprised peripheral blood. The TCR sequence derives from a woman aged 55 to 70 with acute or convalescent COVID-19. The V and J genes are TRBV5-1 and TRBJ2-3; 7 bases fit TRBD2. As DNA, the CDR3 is TGCGCCAGCAGCTTGGGTTCCGCGGGAGAACCCGTAGATACGCAGTATTTT. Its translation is CASSLGSAGEPVDTQYF.